The 12 T cell receptor beta chains given below trace back to one sample, sequenced in a study of OX40 agonist ivuxolimab in advanced cancers. Clones were sequenced by immunoSEQ multiplex PCR, and TCRdb holds only the in-frame ones, with some missing. The sample contains 72,000 or so clones, 85% to 90% of which appear only once. Material: CD4+ or CD8+ T cells sorted from blood, obtained in a trial of the OX40 agonist ivuxolimab. The receptors shown here come from an adult with an advanced solid tumor such as melanoma, head and neck, liver or kidney cancer.

The V call is TRBV7-9, the J call TRBJ1-1; no firm D call. The V end lost 6 bases, the J end lost 1 base, and 24 bases lay between the germline ends. CDR3 length: 18 amino acids. Germline V gene lookup returns CDR1 SEHNR and CDR2 FQNEAQ (reference sequence). CDR3 coding DNA: TGTGCCAGCAGGGCTAATTTGAGACACCATCTCGCGAACACTGAAGCTTTCTTT. As protein: CASRANLRHHLANTEAFF.

V gene TRBV6-1 combines with J gene TRBJ2-7; TRBD1 might be the D (6 bases). This CDR3 is built from 15 residues. Between the trimmed V and J ends, which lost 5 bases and 12 bases, there was a span of 26 bases. Germline V gene sequence: CDR1 MNHNS, CDR2 SASEGT. The CDR3 region has the DNA TGTGCCAGCAGTACCTCGACAGGTTTCTCTCTTTTTCCGTACTTC. Its protein product is CASSTSTGFSLFPYF.

The chain joins TRBV5-1 to TRBJ2-5; 13 bases agree with TRBD2. The length of the CDR3 is 16 residues. V gave up 4 bases and J gave up 4 bases; unmatched junction bases: 7. The germline V gene has CDR1 SGHRS and CDR2 YFSETQ. The CDR3 nucleotides read TGCGCCAGCAGCGACCCACTAGCGGGGGGGCTAGAGACCCAGTACTTC. Translating it yields CASSDPLAGGLETQYF.

This clone was seen a single time. V is TRBV28 and J is TRBJ1-1, with D possibly matching TRBD1 (6 bases). Trimming took off 5 bases at V and 8 bases at J, with 15 bases between the two ends. The CDR3 runs 13 residues. CDR1 and CDR2 from the germline V gene are MDHEN and SYDVKM. CDR3 residues: CASSPTLDREAFF. Here the CDR3 DNA reads TGTGCCAGCAGTCCTACTTTGGACAGAGAAGCTTTCTTT.

This sequence joins TRBV29-1 and TRBJ1-2, with 8 nucleotides matching TRBD1. CDR1 is SQVTM and CDR2 is ANQGSEA in the germline V gene. The CDR3 has 13 residues. The J segment lost 5 bases and the V segment lost 7 bases, leaving 9 bases of the junction unmatched. CDR3 nucleotides: TGCAGCGCTCAGACAGGGGCGGGGTATGGCTACACCTTC. Translation gives CSAQTGAGYGYTF.

This chain joins TRBV7-6 and TRBJ2-7; no reliable D call. This CDR3 comprises 16 residues. CDR1 is SGHVS, CDR2 FNYEAQ, per germline. The V end lost 0 bases, the J end lost 1 base, and 13 bases lay between the germline ends. The CDR3 nucleotides are TGTGCCAGCAGCTTAGCGGCGCGCAGTAGGTCCTACGAGCAGTACTTC. It encodes CASSLAARSRSYEQYF.

This clone was detected once. The chain uses TRBV5-4 and TRBJ2-1; 16 bases agree with TRBD2. After removal of 3 bases from V and 1 base from J, the junction contained 4 bases not matched to a gene. The CDR3 spans 18 residues. Germline lookup yields CDR1 SGHNT and CDR2 YYREEE (reference sequence). CDR3 amino acids: CASSSPGLAGGSYNEQFF. CDR3 in DNA: TGTGCCAGCAGCTCCCCGGGACTAGCGGGGGGGTCCTACAATGAGCAGTTCTTC. The whole variable domain, remainder taken from reference TRBV5-4 and TRBJ2-1, is ETGVTQSPTHLIKTRGQQVTLRCSSQSGHNTVSWYQQALGQGPQFIFQYYREEENGRGNFPPRFSGLQFPNYSSELNVNALELDDSALYLCASSSPGLAGGSYNEQFFGPGTRLTVL.

For the CDR3, the DNA is TGTGCCAGCAGCCCTGGGGGGGGGATTTTAACTGATACGCAGTATTTT. Translated, it gives CASSPGGGILTDTQYF. This sequence joins TRBV11-3 and TRBJ2-3; TRBD2 matches at 7 bases. The ends lost 5 bases at V and 6 bases at J; junction bases unmatched: 14. CDR3 size: 16 residues. CDR1 and CDR2 (germline): SGHNT, YENEEA.

Here the CDR3 reads CASSRAPSGRSDTQYF. The CDR3 coding sequence is TGTGCCAGTAGCAGAGCCCCTAGCGGGAGGTCAGATACGCAGTATTTT. The rearrangement uses TRBV19 and TRBJ2-3, with 11 bases identical to TRBD2. The CDR3 runs to 16 residues. Germline CDR1 LNHDA, CDR2 SQIVND (reference sequence). The V and J ends lost 6 bases and 4 bases, in that order; junction bases with no gene match: 9.

V usage is TRBV7-9 and J usage is TRBJ1-6; D may be TRBD1 (5 bases). CDR3 length: 16 amino acids. Germline V gives CDR1 SEHNR, CDR2 FQNEAQ (reference sequence). The V and J ends lost 5 bases and 7 bases respectively, with 18 bases between them. CDR3 sequence (DNA): TGTGCCAGCAGCGTGGACGGAGGGGCGGGAAATTCACCCCTCCACTTT. This translates into CASSVDGGAGNSPLHF.

CDR3 nucleotides: TGCGCCAGCAGCATAACGGTTGAGCAGCCCCAGCATTTT. It is translated as CASSITVEQPQHF. The rearrangement uses TRBV5-1 and TRBJ1-5; D is undetermined. The CDR3 spans 13 residues. The germline V gene encodes CDR1 SGHRS and CDR2 YFSETQ. V dropped 4 bases and J dropped 7 bases, with 12 bases sitting between them.

This clone was found once. The chain is built from TRBV5-4 and TRBJ2-7; 8 nucleotides align to TRBD2. J was trimmed by 3 bases and V by 2 bases; bases with no gene match: 4. Germline CDR1 SGHNT, CDR2 YYREEE (reference sequence). The CDR3 runs 14 residues. The CDR3 nucleotides read TGTGCCAGCAGCTTAGTCGGGGGGGACTACGAGCAGTACTTC. This codes for CASSLVGGDYEQYF. Using reference TRBV5-4 and TRBJ2-7 for the parts outside the CDR3, the full variable domain is ETGVTQSPTHLIKTRGQQVTLRCSSQSGHNTVSWYQQALGQGPQFIFQYYREEENGRGNFPPRFSGLQFPNYSSELNVNALELDDSALYLCASSLVGGDYEQYFGPGTRLTVT.